Below, one T cell receptor (beta chain) is given with its context. Measured with immunoSEQ multiplex PCR; TCRdb has only the in-frame clones, and not every one. The sample lists about 120,000 clones, about 82% occurring once. The CDR3 length is 14 residues. V was clipped by 6 bases and J by 4 bases; unmatched bases: 9. Looked up from germline, CDR1 is MNHEY and CDR2 is SVGAGI. Time point here: peripheral blood 6 weeks after treatment start. The sample belongs to a study of PD-L1 blockade in urothelial cancer. The source of this sequence is a man in his fifties with urothelial cancer. This specimen consisted of PBMCs, obtained around atezolizumab (anti-PD-L1) treatment. The chain uses TRBV6-5 and TRBJ2-7, with 7 bases fitting TRBD2. CDR3 nucleotide sequence: TGTGCCAGCAGCGCCCCCAGCGGGAATTACGAGCAGTACTTC. This codes for CASSAPSGNYEQYF.